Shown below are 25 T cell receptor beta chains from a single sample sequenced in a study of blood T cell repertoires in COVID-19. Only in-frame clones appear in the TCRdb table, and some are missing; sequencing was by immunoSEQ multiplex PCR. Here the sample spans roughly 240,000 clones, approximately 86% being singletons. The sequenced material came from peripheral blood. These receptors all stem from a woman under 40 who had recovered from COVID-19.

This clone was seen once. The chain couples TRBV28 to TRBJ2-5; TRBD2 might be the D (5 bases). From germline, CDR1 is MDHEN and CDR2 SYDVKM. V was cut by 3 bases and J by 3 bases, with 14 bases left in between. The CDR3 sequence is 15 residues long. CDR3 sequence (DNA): TGTGCCAGCAGTTTGGCTTTATGGGGAGAAGAGACCCAGTACTTC. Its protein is CASSLALWGEETQYF.

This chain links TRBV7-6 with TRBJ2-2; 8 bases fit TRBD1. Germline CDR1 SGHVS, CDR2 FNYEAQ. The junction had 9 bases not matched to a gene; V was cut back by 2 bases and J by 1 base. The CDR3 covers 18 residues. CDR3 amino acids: CASSLIIITGGNTGELFF. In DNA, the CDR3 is TGTGCCAGCAGCTTAATAATAATTACAGGGGGGAACACCGGGGAGCTGTTTTTT.

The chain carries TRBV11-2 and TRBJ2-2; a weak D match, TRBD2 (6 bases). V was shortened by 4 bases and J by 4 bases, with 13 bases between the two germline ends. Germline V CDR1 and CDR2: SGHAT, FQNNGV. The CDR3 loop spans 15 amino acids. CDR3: CASSSSGGATGELFF. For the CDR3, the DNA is TGTGCCAGCAGCTCTTCCGGCGGGGCCACCGGGGAGCTGTTTTTT.

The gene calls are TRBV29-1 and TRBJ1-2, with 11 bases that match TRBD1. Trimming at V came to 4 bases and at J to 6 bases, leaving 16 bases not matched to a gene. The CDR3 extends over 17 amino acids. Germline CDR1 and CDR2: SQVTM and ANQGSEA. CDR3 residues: CSVVLQEFGTGGHGYTF. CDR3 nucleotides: TGCAGCGTTGTTTTGCAGGAGTTTGGGACAGGGGGTCATGGCTACACCTTC.

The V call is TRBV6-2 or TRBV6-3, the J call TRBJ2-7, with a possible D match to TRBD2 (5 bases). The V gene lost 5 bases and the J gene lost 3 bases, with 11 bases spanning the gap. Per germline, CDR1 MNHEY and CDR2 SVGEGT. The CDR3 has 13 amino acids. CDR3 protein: CASSSTRDYEQYF. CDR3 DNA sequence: TGTGCCAGCAGTAGTACGAGGGACTACGAGCAGTACTTC.

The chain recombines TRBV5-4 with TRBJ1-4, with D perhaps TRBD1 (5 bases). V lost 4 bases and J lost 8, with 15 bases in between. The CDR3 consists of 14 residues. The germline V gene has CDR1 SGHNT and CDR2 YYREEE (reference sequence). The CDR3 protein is CASSPTVGGEKLFF. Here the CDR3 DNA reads TGTGCCAGCAGCCCGACAGTGGGAGGGGAAAAACTGTTTTTT.

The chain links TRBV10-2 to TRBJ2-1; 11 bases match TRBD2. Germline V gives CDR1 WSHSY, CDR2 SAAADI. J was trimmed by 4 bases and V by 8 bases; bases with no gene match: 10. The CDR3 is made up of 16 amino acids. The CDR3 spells CASREGLAEPYNEQFF. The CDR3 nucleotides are TGCGCCAGCCGAGAGGGACTAGCGGAACCATACAATGAGCAGTTCTTC.

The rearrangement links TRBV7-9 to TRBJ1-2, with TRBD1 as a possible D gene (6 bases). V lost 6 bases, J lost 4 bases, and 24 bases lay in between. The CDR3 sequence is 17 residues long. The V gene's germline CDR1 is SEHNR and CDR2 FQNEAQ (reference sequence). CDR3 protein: CASSRGLQDPLSYGYTF. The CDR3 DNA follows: TGTGCCAGCAGTAGGGGGTTACAGGACCCTCTTTCCTATGGCTACACCTTC.

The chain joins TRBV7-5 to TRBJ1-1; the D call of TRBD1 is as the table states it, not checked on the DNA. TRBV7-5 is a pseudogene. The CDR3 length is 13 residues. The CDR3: CARSLQGRTEAFF. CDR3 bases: TGTGCCAGAAGCTTACAGGGGCGCACTGAAGCTTTCTTT.

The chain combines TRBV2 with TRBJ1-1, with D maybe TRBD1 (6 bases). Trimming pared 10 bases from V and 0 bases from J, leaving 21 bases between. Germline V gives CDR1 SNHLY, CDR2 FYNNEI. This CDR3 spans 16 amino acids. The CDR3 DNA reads TGTGCCACCCTAGAAGGGGGGGCAAATATGAACACTGAAGCTTTCTTT. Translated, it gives CATLEGGANMNTEAFF.

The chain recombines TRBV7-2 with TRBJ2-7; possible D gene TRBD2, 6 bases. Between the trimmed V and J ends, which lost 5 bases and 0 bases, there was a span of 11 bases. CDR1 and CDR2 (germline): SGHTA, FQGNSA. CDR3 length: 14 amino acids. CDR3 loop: CASSGGLSSYEQYF. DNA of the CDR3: TGTGCCAGCAGCGGAGGGCTAAGCTCCTACGAGCAGTACTTC.

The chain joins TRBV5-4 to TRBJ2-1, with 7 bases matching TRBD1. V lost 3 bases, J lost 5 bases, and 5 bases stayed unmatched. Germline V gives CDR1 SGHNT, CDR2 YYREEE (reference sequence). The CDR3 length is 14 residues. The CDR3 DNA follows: TGTGCCAGCAGCTCGGGACAGAATAACAATGAGCAGTTCTTC. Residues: CASSSGQNNNEQFF.

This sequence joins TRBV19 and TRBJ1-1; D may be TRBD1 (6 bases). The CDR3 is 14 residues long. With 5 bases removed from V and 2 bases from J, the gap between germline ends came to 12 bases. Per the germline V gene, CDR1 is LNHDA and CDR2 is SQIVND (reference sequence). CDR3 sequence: CASSSRGANTEAFF. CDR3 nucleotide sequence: TGTGCCAGTAGTTCCCGGGGGGCTAACACTGAAGCTTTCTTT.

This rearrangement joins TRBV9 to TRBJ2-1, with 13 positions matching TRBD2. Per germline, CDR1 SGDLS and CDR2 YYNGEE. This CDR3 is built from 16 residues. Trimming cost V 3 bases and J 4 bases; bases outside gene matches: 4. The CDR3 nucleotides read TGTGCCAGCAGCGAGGGACTAGCGGGGTTATACAATGAGCAGTTCTTC. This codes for CASSEGLAGLYNEQFF.

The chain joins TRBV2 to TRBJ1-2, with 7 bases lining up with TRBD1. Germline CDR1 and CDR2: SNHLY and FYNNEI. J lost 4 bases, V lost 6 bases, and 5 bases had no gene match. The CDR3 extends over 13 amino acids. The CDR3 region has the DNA TGTGCCAGCAGCTCGACAGGGATCTATGGCTACACCTTC. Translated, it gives CASSSTGIYGYTF.

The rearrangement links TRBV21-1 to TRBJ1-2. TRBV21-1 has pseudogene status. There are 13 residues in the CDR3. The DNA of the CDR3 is TGTGCCAGCAGCCGAAGGCAGGGAGGTGGCTACACCTTC. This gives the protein CASSRRQGGGYTF.

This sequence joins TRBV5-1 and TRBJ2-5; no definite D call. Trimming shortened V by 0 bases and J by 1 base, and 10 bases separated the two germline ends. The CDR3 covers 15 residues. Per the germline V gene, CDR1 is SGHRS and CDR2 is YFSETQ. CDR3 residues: CASSLDPSRQETQYF. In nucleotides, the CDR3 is TGCGCCAGCAGCTTGGATCCGAGCCGCCAAGAGACCCAGTACTTC. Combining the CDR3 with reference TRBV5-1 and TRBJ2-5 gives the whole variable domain KAGVTQTPRYLIKTRGQQVTLSCSPISGHRSVSWYQQTPGQGLQFLFEYFSETQRNKGNFPGRFSGRQFSNSRSEMNVSTLELGDSALYLCASSLDPSRQETQYFGPGTRLLVL.

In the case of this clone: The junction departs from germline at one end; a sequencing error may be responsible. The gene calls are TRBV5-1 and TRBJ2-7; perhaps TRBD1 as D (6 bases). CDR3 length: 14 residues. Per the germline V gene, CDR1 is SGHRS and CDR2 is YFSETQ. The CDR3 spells CASSLGDQRGEQYF. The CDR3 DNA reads TGCGCCAGCAGTTTGGGAGACCAGAGGGGGGAGCAGTACTTC.

CDR3 sequence: CAWRSAGGTGELFF. DNA for the CDR3: TGTGCCTGGAGATCGGCAGGGGGGACCGGGGAGCTGTTTTTT. The genes are TRBV30 and TRBJ2-2, with D perhaps TRBD1 (7 bases). The CDR3 is 14 amino acids. The V end lost 3 bases, the J end lost 5 bases, and 13 bases lay between the germline ends. Germline assignment: CDR1 GTSNPN and CDR2 SVGIG (reference sequence).

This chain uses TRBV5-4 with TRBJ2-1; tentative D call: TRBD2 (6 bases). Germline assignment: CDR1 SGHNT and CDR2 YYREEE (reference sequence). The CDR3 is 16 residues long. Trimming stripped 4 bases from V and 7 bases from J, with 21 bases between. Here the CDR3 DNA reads TGTGCCAGCAGCCTACCCGGGACTGCGACGACGAATGAGCAGTTCTTC. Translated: CASSLPGTATTNEQFF.

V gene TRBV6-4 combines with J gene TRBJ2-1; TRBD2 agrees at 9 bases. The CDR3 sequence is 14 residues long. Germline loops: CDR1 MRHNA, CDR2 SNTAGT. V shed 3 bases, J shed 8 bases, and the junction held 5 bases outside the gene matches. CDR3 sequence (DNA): TGTGCCAGCAGTGAGAGCGGGGGGCCTGATGAGCAGTTCTTC. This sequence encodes CASSESGGPDEQFF.

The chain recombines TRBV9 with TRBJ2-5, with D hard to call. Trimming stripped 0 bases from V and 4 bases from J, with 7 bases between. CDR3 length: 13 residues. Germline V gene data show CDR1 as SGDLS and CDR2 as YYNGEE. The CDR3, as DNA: TGTGCCAGCAGCGTAGCGGTTGGAGAGACCCAGTACTTC. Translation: CASSVAVGETQYF.

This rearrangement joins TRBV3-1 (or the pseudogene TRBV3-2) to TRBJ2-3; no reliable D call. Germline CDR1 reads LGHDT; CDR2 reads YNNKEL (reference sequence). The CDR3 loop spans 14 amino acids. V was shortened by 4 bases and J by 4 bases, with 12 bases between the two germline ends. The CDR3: CASSLKRFPDTQYF. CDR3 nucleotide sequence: TGTGCCAGCAGCCTAAAGAGATTCCCAGATACGCAGTATTTT.

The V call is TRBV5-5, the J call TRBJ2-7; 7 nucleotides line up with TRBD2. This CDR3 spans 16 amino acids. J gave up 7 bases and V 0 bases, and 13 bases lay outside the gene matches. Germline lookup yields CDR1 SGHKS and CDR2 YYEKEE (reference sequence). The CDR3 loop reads CASSLVPGTTSGEQYF. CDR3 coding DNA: TGTGCCAGCAGCTTGGTACCAGGGACTACTTCGGGGGAGCAGTACTTC.

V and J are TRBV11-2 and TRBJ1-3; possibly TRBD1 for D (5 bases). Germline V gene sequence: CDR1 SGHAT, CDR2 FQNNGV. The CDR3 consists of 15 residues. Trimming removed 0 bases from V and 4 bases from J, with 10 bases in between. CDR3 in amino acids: CASSLDQGFGNTIYF. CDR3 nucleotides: TGTGCCAGCAGCTTAGATCAGGGATTCGGAAACACCATATATTTT.